The 22 T cell receptor beta chains in this list originate from one sample, sequenced in a study of cytomegalovirus exposure and HLA in healthy donors. The PCR employed 60 Vbeta primers together with 13 Jbeta primers. Generated by immunoSEQ multiplex PCR, the TCRdb table keeps only in-frame clones and is missing some. This sample carries 210,000 or so clones, more than 60% of them seen once, and the ten largest clones take 0.22%. The sample was PBMCs. The receptors were sampled from a girl between 2 and 10 years old in good health and CMV-seronegative.

This clone was counted once. The gene calls are TRBV11-3 and TRBJ2-1; weak D call: TRBD1 (5 bases). Germline CDR1 reads SGHNT; CDR2 reads YENEEA. Trimming shortened V by 0 bases and J by 7 bases, and 7 bases separated the two germline ends. The length of the CDR3 is 13 residues. CDR3 protein: CASSLEWTNEQFF. The CDR3 nucleotides read TGTGCCAGCAGCTTAGAATGGACAAATGAGCAGTTCTTC.

This clone was seen a single time. The chain combines TRBV2 with TRBJ2-1; the match to TRBD2 covers 7 bases. Germline loops: CDR1 SNHLY, CDR2 FYNNEI. This CDR3 has 14 amino acids. V was pared by 6 bases and J by 2 bases, with 4 bases of the junction left unmatched. The CDR3 coding sequence is TGTGCCAGCAGGGGACGGGGGGCCTACAATGAGCAGTTCTTC. As protein: CASRGRGAYNEQFF. Full variable domain (outside the CDR3, taken from reference TRBV2 and TRBJ2-1): EPEVTQTPSHQVTQMGQEVILRCVPISNHLYFYWYRQILGQKVEFLVSFYNNEISEKSEIFDDQFSVERPDGSNFTLKIRSTKLEDSAMYFCASRGRGAYNEQFFGPGTRLTVL.

This chain links TRBV5-1 with TRBJ2-3; the D gene is possibly TRBD2 (5 bases). Germline CDR1 and CDR2: SGHRS and YFSETQ. Trimming took 4 bases from V and 1 from J, leaving 10 bases between them. CDR3 size: 14 residues. CDR3 coding DNA: TGCGCCAGCAGCCGGAGGTCACGCACAGATACGCAGTATTTT. Translated, it gives CASSRRSRTDTQYF.

The genes are TRBV9 and TRBJ2-7; 9 bases line up with TRBD1. Trimming at V came to 0 bases and at J to 4 bases, leaving 5 bases not matched to a gene. The CDR3 is 15 residues long. Germline CDR1 is SGDLS and CDR2 is YYNGEE. As DNA, the CDR3 is TGTGCCAGCAGCGTAGCTGGGACAGGGTATTACGAGCAGTACTTC. Translated: CASSVAGTGYYEQYF. Full variable domain (rest looked up from reference TRBV9 and TRBJ2-7): DSGVTQTPKHLITATGQRVTLRCSPRSGDLSVYWYQQSLDQGLQFLIQYYNGEERAKGNILERFSAQQFPDLHSELNLSSLELGDSALYFCASSVAGTGYYEQYFGPGTRLTVT.

The rearrangement joins TRBV4-1 to TRBJ1-5; D possibly corresponds to TRBD1 (5 bases). The CDR3 covers 17 residues. CDR1 and CDR2 from the germline V gene are MGHRA and YSYEKL. Trimming removed 0 bases at V and 3 bases at J, with 15 bases between. CDR3 sequence reads: CASSQDWLFRDNQPQHF. In nucleotides, the CDR3 is TGCGCCAGCAGCCAAGACTGGCTCTTCAGGGACAATCAGCCCCAGCATTTT.

This clone came up a few times. This chain uses TRBV9 with TRBJ2-2, with D possibly TRBD1 on 6 matching bases. V was cut by 3 bases and J by 5 bases, with 11 bases left in between. The CDR3 contains 14 residues. From germline, CDR1 is SGDLS and CDR2 YYNGEE. CDR3 protein: CASSAGQSTGELFF. In DNA form, the CDR3 reads TGTGCCAGCAGCGCCGGACAGAGTACCGGGGAGCTGTTTTTT.

The rearrangement links TRBV6-5 to TRBJ2-7; 8 bases map to TRBD1. Germline CDR1 is MNHEY and CDR2 is SVGAGI. V lost 4 bases to trimming and J lost 0 bases; unmatched junction nucleotides: 8. The CDR3 length is 16 residues. The CDR3 region is CASSSLGDRSSYEQYF. CDR3 coding DNA: TGTGCCAGCAGTTCCCTGGGGGACAGGAGCTCCTACGAGCAGTACTTC.

The chain recombines TRBV5-1 with TRBJ2-3, with 10 nucleotides matching TRBD2. The CDR3 loop spans 17 amino acids. Germline V gene sequence: CDR1 SGHRS, CDR2 YFSETQ. The V segment lost 3 bases and the J segment 1 base; nucleotides outside the gene matches: 8. For the CDR3, the DNA is TGCGCCAGCAGCTGGGGGGGACTAGCGTGGGGCACAGATACGCAGTATTTT. Protein sequence: CASSWGGLAWGTDTQYF.

V usage is TRBV11-3 and J usage is TRBJ2-4; possibly TRBD1 for D (6 bases). CDR1 is SGHNT, CDR2 YENEEA, per germline. The CDR3 is 16 amino acids. V lost 3 bases to trimming and J lost 0 bases, with 12 bases between them. CDR3 in amino acids: CASSFAQGLAKNIQYF. The CDR3 DNA sequence: TGTGCCAGCAGCTTCGCGCAGGGGTTAGCCAAAAACATTCAGTACTTC.

This clone appeared a few times. The J gene is TRBJ1-2, the V gene TRBV29-1, with unresolved D. Germline CDR1 and CDR2: SQVTM and ANQGSEA. Trimming stripped 0 bases from V and 2 bases from J, with 4 bases between. The CDR3 length is 12 residues. CDR3 coding DNA: TGCAGCGTTGAAGACAGAAACTATGGCTACACCTTC. Amino acids: CSVEDRNYGYTF.

This chain links TRBV5-1 with TRBJ1-1; TRBD1 matches 7 bases. The trim removed 1 base at V and 1 base at J, leaving 1 base unmatched. The CDR3 loop spans 14 amino acids. The germline CDR1 and CDR2 sequences are SGHRS and YFSETQ. CDR3 loop: CASSLTGANTEAFF. The CDR3 region has the DNA TGCGCCAGCAGCTTGACAGGGGCGAACACTGAAGCTTTCTTT. The full variable domain, its missing parts supplied by reference TRBV5-1 and TRBJ1-1, is KAGVTQTPRYLIKTRGQQVTLSCSPISGHRSVSWYQQTPGQGLQFLFEYFSETQRNKGNFPGRFSGRQFSNSRSEMNVSTLELGDSALYLCASSLTGANTEAFFGQGTRLTVV.

Notes on this clone: The same CDR3 arises from other DNA sequences in this sample as well. The chain recombines TRBV2 with TRBJ2-7; unclear D gene. Trimming took off 3 bases at V and 3 bases at J, with 3 bases between the two ends. Per the germline V gene, CDR1 is SNHLY and CDR2 is FYNNEI. The CDR3 sequence is 11 residues long. The CDR3 sequence: CASSDRYEQYF. The CDR3 nucleotides read TGTGCCAGCAGTGATCGCTACGAGCAGTACTTC.

This chain joins TRBV7-6 and TRBJ2-3, with D unclear. The CDR3 has 13 residues. V lost 0 bases and J 5 bases, leaving 6 bases between the germline ends. CDR1 and CDR2 from the germline V gene are SGHVS and FNYEAQ. The CDR3 nucleotides are TGTGCCAGCAGCTTAGCGCGTGGAGATACGCAGTATTTT. Its protein product is CASSLARGDTQYF.

This sequence joins TRBV23-1 and TRBJ2-7, with 8 bases that match TRBD2. TRBV23-1 is noted as an ORF with a role that remains uncertain. The V and J ends lost 2 bases and 3 bases, in that order; junction bases with no gene match: 3. CDR3 length: 14 amino acids. This CDR3 is CASSQPGGFYEQYF. CDR3 sequence (DNA): TGCGCCAGCAGTCAACCGGGGGGGTTCTACGAGCAGTACTTC.

The J gene is TRBJ2-7, the V gene TRBV10-3, with D possibly TRBD2 on 6 matching bases. Germline V gives CDR1 ENHRY, CDR2 SYGVKD. This CDR3 is 15 amino acids long. With 2 bases removed from V and 5 bases from J, the gap between germline ends came to 16 bases. This chain's CDR3 is CAISETMGRRDEQYF. CDR3 nucleotide sequence: TGTGCCATCAGTGAGACGATGGGTAGGAGGGACGAGCAGTACTTC.

The J gene is TRBJ1-3, the V gene TRBV7-3, with 7 bases identical to TRBD1. The CDR3 consists of 14 residues. V lost 3 bases to trimming and J lost 2 bases; unmatched junction nucleotides: 1. Germline V CDR1 and CDR2: SGHTA, FQGTGA. This CDR3 is CASSLGTAGNTIYF. CDR3 sequence (DNA): TGTGCCAGCAGCTTGGGGACAGCTGGAAACACCATATATTTT.

The V call is TRBV19, the J call TRBJ2-7; 7 nucleotides align to TRBD2. The V gene's germline CDR1 is LNHDA and CDR2 SQIVND (reference sequence). After removal of 5 bases from V and 4 bases from J, the junction contained 8 bases not matched to a gene. This CDR3 region has 14 residues. The CDR3 DNA is TGTGCCAGTAGTCGCCCGGCGGGAGTGTACGAGCAGTACTTC. This translates into CASSRPAGVYEQYF.

As to this clone: One end of the junction fails to match germline, which may point to a read error. The J gene is TRBJ1-2, the V gene TRBV5-1; D ambiguous. This CDR3 is 14 amino acids long. Germline assignment: CDR1 SGHRS and CDR2 YFSETQ. CDR3 residues: CASSLNSGDYGYTF. The CDR3 DNA is TGCGCCAGCAGCTTAAACTCAGGCGACTATGGTTACACCTTC.

The table lists this clone with a few counts. The CDR3 end shows no conserved phenylalanine or tryptophan, and so a read error is likely. No DNA is shown, since the ends of the CDR3 on it are uncertain; the CDR3 is the one TCRdb lists. The chain uses TRBV6-1 and TRBJ1-2; the table's D gene call, TRBD1, was not cross checked with the DNA. CDR1 is MNHNS and CDR2 is SASEGT in the germline V gene. The length of the CDR3 is 12 amino acids, counting both ends. The CDR3 loop reads CASRDRTRPLFV.

V usage is TRBV13 and J usage is TRBJ1-2; possibly TRBD1 for D (5 bases). The V gene lost 0 bases and the J gene lost 7 bases, with 9 bases spanning the gap. Germline CDR1 is PRHDT and CDR2 is FYEKMQ (reference sequence). This CDR3 is 13 amino acids long. DNA of the CDR3: TGTGCCAGCAGCTTAGGAGGGACTTCTGGCTACACCTTC. Residues: CASSLGGTSGYTF.

The chain recombines TRBV18 with TRBJ1-2; 8 bases align to TRBD1. The J segment lost 4 bases and the V segment lost 4 bases, leaving 8 bases of the junction unmatched. The V gene's germline CDR1 is KGHSH and CDR2 LQKENI. This CDR3 has 15 residues. The CDR3 coding sequence is TGTGCCAGCTCACGGGCAGGGGGCTCTACCTATGGCTACACCTTC. This codes for CASSRAGGSTYGYTF.

This rearrangement joins TRBV19 to TRBJ2-6; 11 nucleotides agree with TRBD1. The ends lost 5 bases at V and 0 bases at J; junction bases unmatched: 6. The CDR3 covers 18 residues. CDR1 LNHDA and CDR2 SQIVND come from the germline V gene (reference sequence). This CDR3 reads CASSPRTGGRSGANVLTF. The CDR3, as DNA: TGTGCCAGTAGTCCCCGGACAGGGGGCCGCTCTGGGGCCAACGTCCTGACTTTC.